The 19 T cell receptor beta chains presented below share a single source sample, sequenced in a study of blood T cell repertoires in COVID-19. Clones were read by immunoSEQ multiplex PCR, and TCRdb kept only the in-frame ones, dropping some. The sample holds 200,000 to 300,000 clones, 65% to 90% seen once. Sequenced sample: peripheral blood. The receptors were gathered from a man over 45 with COVID-19, enrolled during active disease.

This clone was seen more than once but under ten times. The chain recombines TRBV4-1 with TRBJ2-2; 8 positions agree with TRBD1. The CDR3 is 17 residues long. Germline CDR1 reads MGHRA; CDR2 reads YSYEKL. With V trimmed by 1 base and J by 4 bases, 8 bases remained unmatched. This CDR3 reads CASSQAPGGEGTGELFF. CDR3 in DNA: TGCGCCAGCAGCCAAGCCCCAGGGGGCGAGGGCACCGGGGAGCTGTTTTTT.

V and J are TRBV30 and TRBJ1-3, with a weak D call TRBD1 (6 bases). The CDR3 extends over 14 amino acids. Germline assignment: CDR1 GTSNPN and CDR2 SVGIG (reference sequence). Deletions cut 3 bases from V and 4 bases from J, with 13 bases between. CDR3 nucleotides: TGTGCCTGGAGCCCACAGGGAAGCGGAAACACCATATATTTT. Encoded protein: CAWSPQGSGNTIYF. Drawing the rest from reference TRBV30 and TRBJ1-3, the complete variable domain is SQTIHQWPATLVQPVGSPLSLECTVEGTSNPNLYWYRQAAGRGLQLLFYSVGIGQISSEVPQNLSASRPQDRQFILSSKKLLLSDSGFYLCAWSPQGSGNTIYFGEGSWLTVV.

V gene TRBV2 combines with J gene TRBJ1-6; D may be TRBD1 (5 bases). Trimming cost V 5 bases and J 2 bases, with 7 bases left between them. There are 14 residues in the CDR3. CDR1 and CDR2 from the germline V gene are SNHLY and FYNNEI. In DNA form, the CDR3 reads TGTGCCAGCAGTCGGACACCCTATAATTCACCCCTCCACTTT. Translation: CASSRTPYNSPLHF. Together with reference TRBV2 and TRBJ1-6, the CDR3 gives the full variable domain: EPEVTQTPSHQVTQMGQEVILRCVPISNHLYFYWYRQILGQKVEFLVSFYNNEISEKSEIFDDQFSVERPDGSNFTLKIRSTKLEDSAMYFCASSRTPYNSPLHFGNGTRLTVT.

V and J are TRBV4-3 and TRBJ2-1, with 14 bases fitting TRBD2. There are 17 residues in the CDR3. Germline V gene data show CDR1 as LGHNA and CDR2 as YSLEER. J was trimmed by 5 bases and V by 4 bases; bases with no gene match: 7. CDR3: CASSLTSGGAFHNEQFF. CDR3 in DNA: TGCGCCAGCAGCCTGACTAGCGGGGGGGCCTTCCACAATGAGCAGTTCTTC.

The rearrangement links TRBV7-2 to TRBJ1-1; D is perhaps TRBD1 (5 bases). CDR1 and CDR2 (germline): SGHTA, FQGNSA. V was shortened by 5 bases and J by 5 bases, with 15 bases between the two germline ends. There are 14 residues in the CDR3. DNA for the CDR3: TGTGCCAGCAGCCCACTTGGGGGGAGTACTGAAGCTTTCTTT. This sequence encodes CASSPLGGSTEAFF.

This chain uses TRBV27 with TRBJ2-1; 7 bases are shared with TRBD2. The CDR3 length is 15 residues. In germline, CDR1 is MNHEY, CDR2 SMNVEV (reference sequence). The V and J ends lost 2 bases and 4 bases, in that order; junction bases with no gene match: 5. The CDR3 reads CASSLVASGYNEQFF. The CDR3 DNA follows: TGTGCCAGCAGTTTAGTGGCTAGCGGATACAATGAGCAGTTCTTC.

The V gene is TRBV11-2, the J gene TRBJ1-2; 10 bases map to TRBD1. The CDR3 has 15 residues. V shed 2 bases and J 5 bases; nucleotides not matched to a gene: 5. Looked up from germline, CDR1 is SGHAT and CDR2 is FQNNGV. The CDR3 spells CASSLSGQGIYGYTF. The CDR3 nucleotides read TGTGCCAGCAGCTTATCGGGACAGGGGATATATGGCTACACCTTC.

This chain uses TRBV6-5 with TRBJ2-2; TRBD2 agrees at 9 bases. CDR1 MNHEY and CDR2 SVGAGI come from the germline V gene. J gave up 5 bases and V 8 bases, and 6 bases lay outside the gene matches. This CDR3 has 14 residues. This chain's CDR3 is CASRLAGSTGELFF. The CDR3 nucleotides read TGTGCCAGCCGGCTAGCGGGGAGTACCGGGGAGCTGTTTTTT.

The rearrangement joins TRBV7-2 to TRBJ1-2, with a tentative D call TRBD1 (5 bases). The CDR3 runs 14 residues. V was cut by 5 bases and J by 2 bases, with 12 bases left in between. Per the germline V gene, CDR1 is SGHTA and CDR2 is FQGNSA. CDR3 sequence (DNA): TGTGCCAGCAGCCTACAGGACGGGAACTATGGCTACACCTTC. Translated, it gives CASSLQDGNYGYTF.

The chain joins TRBV5-1 to TRBJ2-3; 7 nucleotides agree with TRBD1. The trim removed 4 bases at V and 0 bases at J, leaving 8 bases unmatched. CDR1 and CDR2 from the germline V gene are SGHRS and YFSETQ. The CDR3 has 16 amino acids. CDR3 region: CASSRGTETSTDTQYF. DNA for the CDR3: TGCGCCAGCAGCCGAGGGACAGAGACTAGCACAGATACGCAGTATTTT.

The chain uses TRBV9 and TRBJ2-1; 7 bases are a match to TRBD2. Germline V lookup: CDR1 SGDLS, CDR2 YYNGEE. The CDR3 extends over 15 amino acids. The junction had 4 bases not matched to a gene; V was cut back by 0 bases and J by 4 bases. Here the CDR3 DNA reads TGTGCCAGCAGCGTAGGAGCGGGGAATTACAATGAGCAGTTCTTC. Protein: CASSVGAGNYNEQFF.

The chain is built from TRBV27 and TRBJ2-6, with D tentatively TRBD1 (6 bases). The CDR3 spans 17 residues. Per germline, CDR1 MNHEY and CDR2 SMNVEV (reference sequence). The V end lost 1 base, the J end lost 1 base, and 11 bases lay between the germline ends. The CDR3 DNA follows: TGTGCCAGCAGTTTATATGCCGGGACATCTGGGGCCAACGTCCTGACTTTC. Residues: CASSLYAGTSGANVLTF.

The rearrangement links TRBV7-6 to TRBJ2-2, with 10 bases lining up with TRBD2. The CDR3 is 17 residues long. V lost 5 bases and J lost 7; bases outside the gene matches: 13. CDR1 and CDR2 (germline): SGHVS, FNYEAQ. The CDR3 nucleotides read TGTGCCAGCAGCCAACCTGGGCTAGCGGGGGCTAACGGGGAGCTGTTTTTT. Translated, it gives CASSQPGLAGANGELFF.

For the CDR3, the DNA is TGTGCCAGCACCCCAGAGGGACTAATCCAAGAGACCCAGTACTTC. This codes for CASTPEGLIQETQYF. The chain uses TRBV7-9 and TRBJ2-5; 7 bases are a match to TRBD2. The CDR3 covers 15 residues. The ends lost 7 bases at V and 1 base at J; junction bases unmatched: 9. From germline, CDR1 is SEHNR and CDR2 FQNEAQ (reference sequence).

V and J are TRBV7-8 and TRBJ2-2; 8 positions match TRBD1. Germline assignment: CDR1 SGHVS and CDR2 FQNEAQ. The CDR3 consists of 16 residues. With V trimmed by 2 bases and J by 6 bases, 8 bases remained unmatched. As DNA, the CDR3 is TGTGCCAGCAGCTTACCGACAGGGGTTAGTTCCGGGGAGCTGTTTTTT. Translated, it gives CASSLPTGVSSGELFF. Together with reference TRBV7-8 and TRBJ2-2, the CDR3 gives the full variable domain: GAGVSQSPRYKVAKRGQDVALRCDPISGHVSLFWYQQALGQGPEFLTYFQNEAQLDKSGLPSDRFFAERPEGSVSTLKIQRTQQEDSAVYLCASSLPTGVSSGELFFGEGSRLTVL.

The chain is built from TRBV11-2 and TRBJ1-2; 7 bases map to TRBD1. V shed 4 bases, J shed 8 bases, and the junction held 7 bases outside the gene matches. Germline CDR1 SGHAT, CDR2 FQNNGV. The CDR3 contains 13 residues. The CDR3 region has the DNA TGTGCCAGCAGCTCCGACAGGGTGGGAGGCTACACCTTC. Translation gives CASSSDRVGGYTF. The full variable domain, its missing parts supplied by reference TRBV11-2 and TRBJ1-2, is EAGVAQSPRYKIIEKRQSVAFWCNPISGHATLYWYQQILGQGPKLLIQFQNNGVVDDSQLPKDRFSAERLKGVDSTLKIQPAKLEDSAVYLCASSSDRVGGYTFGSGTRLTVV.

The CDR3 protein is CTSSRASGGYTGELFF. The CDR3 DNA reads as TGCACCAGCAGCCGAGCTAGCGGGGGATACACCGGGGAGCTGTTTTTT. The chain is built from TRBV1 and TRBJ2-2; the tabulated D call, TRBD2, remains unverified against the DNA. TRBV1 counts as a pseudogene. This CDR3 has 16 residues.

V usage is TRBV18 and J usage is TRBJ2-1; 8 nucleotides align to TRBD2. The CDR3 spans 14 residues. Per the germline V gene, CDR1 is KGHSH and CDR2 is LQKENI. V lost 6 bases and J lost 6; bases outside the gene matches: 7. The CDR3 nucleotides are TGTGCCAGCTCGGGGGGACTAGATACCAATGAGCAGTTCTTC. As protein: CASSGGLDTNEQFF.

The V call is TRBV3-1 (or the pseudogene TRBV3-2), the J call TRBJ2-7; 9 bases agree with TRBD2. The V gene end was trimmed by 1 base and the J gene end by 3 bases; junction bases not matched to a gene: 4. The length of the CDR3 is 15 residues. The germline gives CDR1 LGHDT, CDR2 YNNKEL (reference sequence). CDR3 sequence (DNA): TGTGCCAGCAGCCAAGGAGCGGGGGGCAGCTACGAGCAGTACTTC. Translation gives CASSQGAGGSYEQYF.